This record concerns one T cell receptor (beta chain) sequence. This sample stems from a study of T cells in Graves' hyperthyroidism and ophthalmopathy. With V trimmed by 8 bases and J by 9 bases, 8 bases remained unmatched. CDR1 is KGHDR, CDR2 SFDVKD, per germline. This CDR3 contains 13 residues. Amplification yielded TCR beta CDR3 regions, with RNA transcripts as the source. An initial round of RT-PCR targeting the TCR CDR3 relied on the HTBI primer set. TCRdb redid the calling of the multiplex PCR reads with MiXCR, one entry per CDR3 protein. Of fewer than 750,000 distinct CDR3 sequences in the sample, around 15% were seen once.

The TCR was taken from a woman aged 45-59 years with Graves' ophthalmopathy. This chain joins TRBV24-1 and TRBJ2-1; 8 bases are a match to TRBD2. Sample: blood. This CDR3 reads CATNGGGLIEQFF. For the CDR3, the DNA is TGTGCCACCAACGGCGGGGGGCTGATTGAGCAGTTCTTC.